Below, 21 T cell receptor beta chains from the same sample are listed, as sequenced in a study of radiation and T cells in renal cell carcinoma. Time point specified: blood 4 weeks post-SBRT, at nephrectomy. Documented treatment: 15 Gy SBRT to primary tumor, nephrectomy 4 weeks later. The method was immunoSEQ multiplex PCR; TCRdb's version includes in-frame clones alone and lacks a portion of them. There are 50,000 to 70,000 clones in the sample; over 60% occur only once, and 6.5% to 7.5% lies in the top ten. The material sequenced was blood, taken from a patient whose treatment included radiotherapy and nephrectomy. The receptors were gathered from a man between 60 and 75 years old with renal cell carcinoma.

The CDR3 loop is CASGELSQGSGNTIYF. In DNA, the CDR3 is TGCGCCAGCGGCGAACTTTCACAGGGATCTGGAAACACCATATATTTT. V gene TRBV5-1 combines with J gene TRBJ1-3; the D gene is possibly TRBD1 (6 bases). Between the trimmed V and J ends, which lost 7 bases and 1 base, there was a span of 18 bases. CDR1 SGHRS and CDR2 YFSETQ come from the germline V gene. The CDR3 is 16 residues long.

The V call is TRBV19, the J call TRBJ2-1; 9 nucleotides match TRBD1. CDR3 length equals 13 residues. V lost 8 bases and J lost 5; bases outside the gene matches: 4. Germline V gene lookup returns CDR1 LNHDA and CDR2 SQIVND (reference sequence). CDR3 region: CASDRGTDNEQFF. The CDR3 DNA reads as TGTGCCAGTGACAGGGGGACTGACAATGAGCAGTTCTTC.

The rearrangement joins TRBV7-2 to TRBJ2-7; 7 bases are shared with TRBD1. Per germline, CDR1 SGHTA and CDR2 FQGNSA. J was trimmed by 6 bases and V by 5 bases; bases with no gene match: 10. This CDR3 region has 14 residues. The CDR3 bases are TGTGCCAGCAGCCTAACAGGGGTTGATATCGAGCAGTACGTC. It encodes CASSLTGVDIEQYV.

The J gene is TRBJ2-5, the V gene TRBV19, with TRBD1 matching 7 bases. The CDR3 has 16 amino acids. Germline assignment: CDR1 LNHDA and CDR2 SQIVND (reference sequence). V shed 4 bases and J 5 bases; nucleotides not matched to a gene: 13. Here the CDR3 reads CASSRQGILRLETQYF. In DNA, the CDR3 is TGTGCCAGTAGTAGACAGGGTATATTAAGACTGGAGACCCAGTACTTC.

The chain recombines TRBV27 with TRBJ2-7, with 9 bases fitting TRBD1. Germline values: CDR1 MNHEY, CDR2 SMNVEV (reference sequence). CDR3 length: 14 amino acids. J lost 2 bases, V lost 5 bases, and 4 bases had no gene match. CDR3 amino acids: CASSTRQGAYEQYF. Here the CDR3 DNA reads TGTGCCAGCAGTACAAGACAGGGGGCCTACGAGCAGTACTTC.

CDR3 amino acids: CASSVSGFGSTGELFF. The CDR3 DNA reads as TGTGCCAGCAGCGTATCAGGATTCGGGAGCACCGGGGAGCTGTTTTTT. This chain joins TRBV9 and TRBJ2-2, with a possible D match to TRBD2 (6 bases). The CDR3 runs 16 residues. V lost 1 base and J lost 4, with 14 bases in between. The germline V gene encodes CDR1 SGDLS and CDR2 YYNGEE.

The chain carries TRBV9 and TRBJ2-2; 12 nucleotides agree with TRBD1. The CDR3 runs to 15 residues. The V gene end was trimmed by 2 bases and the J gene end by 6 bases; junction bases not matched to a gene: 2. Germline V gene data show CDR1 as SGDLS and CDR2 as YYNGEE. Here the CDR3 DNA reads TGTGCCAGCAGCGTCCGGGACAGGGGGCCCGGGGAGCTGTTTTTT. Protein sequence: CASSVRDRGPGELFF.

The genes are TRBV18 and TRBJ2-5; D is perhaps TRBD2 (5 bases). CDR3 size: 13 residues. Trimming took 0 bases from V and 5 from J, leaving 7 bases between them. Germline lookup yields CDR1 KGHSH and CDR2 LQKENI. CDR3 nucleotides: TGTGCCAGCTCACCACCGGAGGTGGAGACCCAGTACTTC. Protein: CASSPPEVETQYF.

This clone was recorded only once. This chain connects TRBV7-9 to TRBJ2-1, with D possibly matching TRBD2 (5 bases). Between the trimmed V and J ends, which lost 3 bases and 8 bases, there was a span of 11 bases. This CDR3 has 13 residues. Germline CDR1 and CDR2: SEHNR and FQNEAQ (reference sequence). CDR3 bases: TGTGCCAGCAGCTTTTTAGCGAAAGATGAGCAGTTCTTC. As protein: CASSFLAKDEQFF.

A few counts support this clone. V usage is TRBV20-1 and J usage is TRBJ1-1; D gene unclear. Germline-derived CDR1 and CDR2 are DFQATT and SNEGSKA (reference sequence). The CDR3 is 11 residues long. The V and J ends lost 6 bases and 8 bases respectively, with 13 bases between them. This CDR3 reads CSATLRPEAFF. In nucleotides, the CDR3 is TGCAGTGCCACGCTGAGACCAGAAGCTTTCTTT.

The V and J genes are TRBV7-8 and TRBJ1-6, with 10 bases lining up with TRBD1. CDR1 SGHVS and CDR2 FQNEAQ come from the germline V gene. V dropped 1 base and J dropped 8; count of bases not matched to a gene: 5. The length of the CDR3 is 16 residues. CDR3 protein: CASSLDTGTGDSPLHF. DNA of the CDR3: TGTGCCAGCAGCTTAGACACCGGGACAGGGGATTCACCCCTCCACTTT.

The J gene is TRBJ1-2, the V gene TRBV18, with 7 positions matching TRBD1. Per germline, CDR1 KGHSH and CDR2 LQKENI. J gave up 8 bases and V 0 bases, and 3 bases lay outside the gene matches. The CDR3 covers 13 residues. The chain's CDR3 is CASSPPGQSGYTF. DNA of the CDR3: TGTGCCAGCTCACCACCGGGACAGAGCGGCTACACCTTC.

This chain links TRBV7-8 with TRBJ1-1, with D maybe TRBD1 (5 bases). Trimming cost V 3 bases and J 11 bases, with 13 bases left between them. The CDR3 covers 12 residues. In germline, CDR1 is SGHVS, CDR2 FQNEAQ. The CDR3, as DNA: TGTGCCAGCAGCTTGGGACTCGCCAGGGCTTTCTTT. It encodes CASSLGLARAFF.

The rearrangement joins TRBV6-9 to TRBJ1-2, with TRBD1 as a possible D gene (6 bases). Trimming removed 7 bases at V and 0 bases at J, with 15 bases between. Per the germline V gene, CDR1 is MNHGY and CDR2 is SVAAGI. The CDR3 contains 15 residues. CDR3 nucleotide sequence: TGTGCCAGCACTCTGACCGCAGGGGCTAACTATGGCTACACCTTC. Protein: CASTLTAGANYGYTF.

The CDR3 region is CAWSGRSGDSEQFF. CDR3 sequence (DNA): TGTGCCTGGAGTGGGAGGTCGGGGGACTCTGAGCAGTTCTTC. The chain links TRBV30 to TRBJ2-1, with D perhaps TRBD2 (6 bases). Germline CDR1 is GTSNPN and CDR2 is SVGIG (reference sequence). Trimming shortened V by 1 base and J by 9 bases, and 16 bases separated the two germline ends. The CDR3 consists of 14 residues.

V usage is TRBV11-2 and J usage is TRBJ1-5; no definite D call. The CDR3 is 14 residues long. With 0 bases removed from V and 0 bases from J, the gap between germline ends came to 3 bases. Per the germline V gene, CDR1 is SGHAT and CDR2 is FQNNGV. Here the CDR3 DNA reads TGTGCCAGCAGCTTAGACAGTAGCAATCAGCCCCAGCATTTT. This sequence encodes CASSLDSSNQPQHF.

The chain uses TRBV29-1 and TRBJ2-3, with a tentative D call TRBD2 (6 bases). The CDR3 contains 12 residues. Germline V gene data show CDR1 as SQVTM and CDR2 as ANQGSEA. V dropped 4 bases and J dropped 5 bases, with 10 bases sitting between them. This CDR3 is CSVALAKDTQYF. For the CDR3, the DNA is TGCAGCGTTGCACTAGCAAAAGATACGCAGTATTTT.

The CDR3 nucleotides read TGCGCCAGCAGCCAAGGCCGGGACAGCTACAATGAGCAGTTCTTC. It codes for CASSQGRDSYNEQFF. This sequence joins TRBV4-3 and TRBJ2-1; 7 bases fit TRBD1. Germline assignment: CDR1 LGHNA and CDR2 YSLEER. Germline trimming cut 1 base from V and 3 bases from J; bases unmatched to any gene: 3. The CDR3 loop spans 15 amino acids.

This clone was seen only a few times. The chain recombines TRBV6-4 with TRBJ2-3, with D maybe TRBD2 (5 bases). The CDR3 is 14 amino acids. The germline V gene has CDR1 MRHNA and CDR2 SNTAGT. Trimming took 3 bases from V and 2 from J, leaving 9 bases between them. The CDR3 reads CASSEEADTDTQYF. In nucleotides, the CDR3 is TGTGCCAGCAGTGAGGAAGCGGACACAGATACGCAGTATTTT.

This clone showed up just once. This chain joins TRBV2 and TRBJ2-3; D not resolved. The CDR3 is 16 residues long. The germline CDR1 and CDR2 sequences are SNHLY and FYNNEI. V lost 8 bases to trimming and J lost 4 bases, with 22 bases between them. The CDR3 sequence is CASPLDGWVPPDTQYF. DNA of the CDR3: TGTGCCAGCCCTTTGGACGGCTGGGTCCCCCCAGATACGCAGTATTTT.

This clone was counted a few times. The chain carries TRBV4-3 and TRBJ1-1; the match to TRBD1 covers 9 bases. Germline lookup yields CDR1 LGHNA and CDR2 YSLEER. The CDR3 totals 17 residues. V lost 0 bases to trimming and J lost 3 bases; unmatched junction nucleotides: 8. The CDR3 region is CASSQDGTGMEDTEAFF. In DNA form, the CDR3 reads TGCGCCAGCAGCCAAGATGGGACAGGGATGGAGGACACTGAAGCTTTCTTT.